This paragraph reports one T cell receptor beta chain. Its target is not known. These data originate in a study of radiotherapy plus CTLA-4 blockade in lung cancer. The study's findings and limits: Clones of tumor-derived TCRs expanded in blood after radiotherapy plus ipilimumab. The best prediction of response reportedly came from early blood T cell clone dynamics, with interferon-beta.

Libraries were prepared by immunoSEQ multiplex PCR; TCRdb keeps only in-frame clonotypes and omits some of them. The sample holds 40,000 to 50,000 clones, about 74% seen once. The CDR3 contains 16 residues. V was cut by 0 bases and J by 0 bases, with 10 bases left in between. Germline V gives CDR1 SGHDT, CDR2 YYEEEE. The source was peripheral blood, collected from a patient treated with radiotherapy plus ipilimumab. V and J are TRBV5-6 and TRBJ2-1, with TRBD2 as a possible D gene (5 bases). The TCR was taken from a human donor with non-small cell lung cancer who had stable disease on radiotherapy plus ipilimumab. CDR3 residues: CASSLGVAGSYNEQFF. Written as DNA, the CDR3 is TGTGCCAGCAGCTTGGGGGTTGCGGGCTCCTACAATGAGCAGTTCTTC.